The T cell receptor beta chain under discussion was sequenced for a study of T cells in Graves' hyperthyroidism and ophthalmopathy. Across the study: Sampling of peripheral blood happened at initial diagnosis, prior to any treatment. The study's findings and limits: In validation, the model predicted ophthalmopathy. These predictions came a median roughly 6.5 months before onset.

In making diagnoses, clinical symptoms, serum thyroxine and TRAb, thyroid ultrasound and orbital computed tomography were all used. Out of approximately 10 ml of fresh peripheral blood came the PBMCs. As to this clonotype: Its antigen is undetermined.

TCR beta CDR3 regions were amplified from RNA. The HTBI set primed first-round TCR CDR3 RT-PCR. TCRdb fed the multiplex PCR reads into MiXCR, producing one record per CDR3 protein. The sample has 600,000 to 800,000 distinct CDR3 sequences, approximately 36% seen once. Trimming stripped 6 bases from V and 14 bases from J, with 20 bases between. The CDR3 consists of 14 residues. Germline CDR1 MDHEN, CDR2 SYDVKM. This clonotype originated in a woman in her thirties or forties with Graves' hyperthyroidism. This chain connects TRBV28 to TRBJ1-6, with D possibly matching TRBD1 (5 bases). The material sequenced was blood. Here the CDR3 reads CASRDAAPGGTLHF. The CDR3 DNA sequence: TGTGCCAGCAGGGACGCGGCCCCGGGGGGGACCCTCCACTTT.